A single T cell receptor (beta chain) is shown here with its context. The antigen is undetermined. The data were taken from a study of shared clonotypes between healthy human individuals. Findings and limits, study-wide: Clonotype sharing among donors was thought likely to change with sequencing depth.

Deep was the level at which the assay was run. It was on ten immunoSEQ deep assay plates that unsorted PBMC DNA was sequenced. How the authors handled the data: As immunoSEQ supplied junction-only sequences (without quality scores), filtering differed. Libraries were prepared by immunoSEQ multiplex PCR; TCRdb keeps only in-frame clonotypes and omits some of them. Clone size and V and J calls were adopted from that table, with D and trimming inferred from the DNA. The table lists 450,000 to 550,000 clones, around 74% of them singletons. J lost 2 bases, V lost 7 bases, and 1 base had no gene match. Germline lookup yields CDR1 MNHEY and CDR2 SMNVEV (reference sequence). The CDR3 length is 13 residues.

The specimen sequenced was PBMCs. This TCR was recovered from a woman aged 40 to 50 in good health. Some clones in this sample may be carry-over from other donors' samples. V and J are TRBV27 and TRBJ1-3, with 8 nucleotides matching TRBD1. CDR3 amino acids: CASKQGAGNTIYF. The DNA of the CDR3 is TGTGCCAGCAAACAGGGGGCTGGAAACACCATATATTTT.